This T cell receptor beta chain was sequenced during a study of CD8+ T cells in alopecia areata. After isolation, RNA underwent reverse transcription to generate cDNA as the sequencing template. This table comes from immunoSEQ multiplex PCR, and its TCRdb copy is limited to in-frame clones, with some not included. Among fewer than 250,000 clones listed, roughly two fifths were seen once. The CDR3 has 16 amino acids. Germline-derived CDR1 and CDR2 are SQVTM and ANQGSEA. V trimming: 3 bases; J trimming: 4 bases; junction bases outside the gene matches: 13. Described treatment: oral pan-JAK inhibitor, 5-10 mg twice daily.

The rearrangement joins TRBV29-1 to TRBJ1-2; 8 bases map to TRBD1. The input for sequencing was CD4+ T cells sorted from blood, taken between weeks 30 and 35, from a patient treated with tofacitinib. The sequence came from a human donor with alopecia areata. CDR3 nucleotides: TGCAGCGTTGATTCCGGTGACAGGGGCAATCTCTATGGCTACACCTTC. This codes for CSVDSGDRGNLYGYTF. The complete variable domain, with remaining parts taken from reference TRBV29-1 and TRBJ1-2, reads SAVISQKPSRDICQRGTSLTIQCQVDSQVTMMFWYRQQPGQSLTLIATANQGSEATYESGFVIDKFPISRPNLTFSTLTVSNMSPEDSSIYLCSVDSGDRGNLYGYTFGSGTRLTVV.